The 6 T cell receptor beta chains given below trace back to one sample, sequenced in a study of T cell repertoires in cytomegalovirus infection (dated by TCRdb to between 2018 and 2021). This sample's treatment or condition label indicates: in vitro stimulation with specific CMV peptide epitopes to enrich CMV-specific T cells. For these TCRs, the target antigens are not known. Sequencing was carried out with an Illumina HiSeq 1500. TCRdb passed the public sequencing reads through fastp at Q25 and MiXCR, retaining productive beta sequences. Rows matching on CDR3 protein sequence are summarized as one entry with the most common DNA and genes. The sample yields hundreds of thousands of distinct CDR3 sequences; about 33% were counted once. Clones ranked in the top ten supply around a sixth of the sample. Sequencing used cultured PBMCs, obtained from culture after CMV antigen stimulation. The receptor set was obtained from a human donor in good health (CMV status not recorded). Some clones in this sample may be carry-over from other donors' samples.

This clonotype came up a few times. The chain uses TRBV9 and TRBJ1-3, with TRBD1 as a possible D gene (5 bases). The CDR3 sequence is 16 residues long. CDR1 and CDR2 from the germline V gene are SGDLS and YYNGEE. Trimming cost V 0 bases and J 3 bases, with 13 bases left between them. DNA of the CDR3: TGTGCCAGCAGCGTAGCAGAGAGGGGTCTTGGAAACACCATATATTTT. Translating it yields CASSVAERGLGNTIYF.

The genes are TRBV7-2 and TRBJ1-6, with D unclear. This CDR3 contains 15 residues. Germline values: CDR1 SGHTA, CDR2 FQGNSA. V lost 1 base and J 9 bases, leaving 13 bases between the germline ends. The CDR3 bases are TGTGCCAGCAGCTTAGGCGGCGGAGAAATTTCACCCCTCCACTTT. Translation: CASSLGGGEISPLHF.

This clonotype was detected only a few times. V usage is TRBV12-3 or TRBV12-4 and J usage is TRBJ1-6, with TRBD1 matching 11 bases. The CDR3 covers 14 residues. With 6 bases clipped from V and 9 bases from J, the junction kept 4 bases outside the gene matches. In nucleotides, the CDR3 is TGTGCCAGCAGAGTGGACAGGGGGCCTTCACCCCTCCACTTT. Translation gives CASRVDRGPSPLHF.

This clonotype was counted between two and nine times. The chain is built from TRBV12-3 or TRBV12-4 and TRBJ1-2; 9 bases line up with TRBD1. The V and J ends lost 5 bases and 7 bases, in that order; junction bases with no gene match: 11. The CDR3 spans 15 residues. CDR3 DNA sequence: TGTGCCAGCAGTCGCGCCGAGACAGGGGGATTTGGCTACACCTTC. This encodes CASSRAETGGFGYTF.

A single count supports this clonotype. The chain uses TRBV23-1 and TRBJ1-2; possible D gene TRBD1, 5 bases. TRBV23-1 counts as an open reading frame of uncertain function. The length of the CDR3 is 12 residues. The DNA of the CDR3 is TGCGCTTCGGTGGGCAGGGATGGCGGCTACACCTTC. Protein sequence: CASVGRDGGYTF.

The chain combines TRBV10-3 with TRBJ1-1, with D unresolved. The V end lost 0 bases, the J end lost 4 bases, and 9 bases lay between the germline ends. CDR3 length: 14 residues. CDR1 ENHRY and CDR2 SYGVKD come from the germline V gene. The CDR3 bases are TGTGCCATCAGTGAGTCTGGGGATAGCACTGAAGCTTTCTTT. As protein: CAISESGDSTEAFF.